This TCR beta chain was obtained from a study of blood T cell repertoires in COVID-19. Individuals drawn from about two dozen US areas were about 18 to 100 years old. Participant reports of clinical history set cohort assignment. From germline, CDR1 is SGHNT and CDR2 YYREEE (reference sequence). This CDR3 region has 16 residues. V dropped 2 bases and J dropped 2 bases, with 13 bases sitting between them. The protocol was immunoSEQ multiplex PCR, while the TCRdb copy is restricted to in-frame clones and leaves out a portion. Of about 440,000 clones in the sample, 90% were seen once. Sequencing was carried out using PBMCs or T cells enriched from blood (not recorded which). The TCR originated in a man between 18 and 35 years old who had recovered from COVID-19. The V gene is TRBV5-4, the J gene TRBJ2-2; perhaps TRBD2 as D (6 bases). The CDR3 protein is CASSFLADSNTGELFF. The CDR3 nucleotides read TGTGCCAGCAGCTTCTTAGCGGACTCAAACACCGGGGAGCTGTTTTTT.